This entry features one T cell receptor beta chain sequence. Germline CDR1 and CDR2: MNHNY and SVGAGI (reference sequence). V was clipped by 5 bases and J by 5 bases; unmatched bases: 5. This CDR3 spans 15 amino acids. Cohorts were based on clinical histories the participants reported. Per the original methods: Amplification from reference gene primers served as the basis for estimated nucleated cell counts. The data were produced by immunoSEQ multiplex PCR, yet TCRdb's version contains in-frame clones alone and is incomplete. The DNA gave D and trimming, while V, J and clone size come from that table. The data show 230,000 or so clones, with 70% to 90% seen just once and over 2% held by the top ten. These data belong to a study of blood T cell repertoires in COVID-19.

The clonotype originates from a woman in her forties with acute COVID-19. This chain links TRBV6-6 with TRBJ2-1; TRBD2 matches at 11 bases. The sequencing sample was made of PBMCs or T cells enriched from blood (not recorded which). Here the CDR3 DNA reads TGTGCCAGCAGTGGAACTAGCGGGAGAAACAATGAGCAGTTCTTC. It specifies CASSGTSGRNNEQFF.